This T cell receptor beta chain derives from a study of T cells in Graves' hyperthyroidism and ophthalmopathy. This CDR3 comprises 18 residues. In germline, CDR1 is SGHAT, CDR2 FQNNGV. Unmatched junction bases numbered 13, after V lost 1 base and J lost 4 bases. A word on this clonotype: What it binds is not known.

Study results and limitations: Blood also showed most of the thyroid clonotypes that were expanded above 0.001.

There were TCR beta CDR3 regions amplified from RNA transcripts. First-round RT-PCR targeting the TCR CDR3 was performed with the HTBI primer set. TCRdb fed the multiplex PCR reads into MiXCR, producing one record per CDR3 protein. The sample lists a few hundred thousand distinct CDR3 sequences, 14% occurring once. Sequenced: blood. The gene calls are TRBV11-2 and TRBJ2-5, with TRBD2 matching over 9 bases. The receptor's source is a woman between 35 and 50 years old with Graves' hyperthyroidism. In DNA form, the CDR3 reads TGTGCCAGCAGCTTAGTTGGTAGCGGGAGAGGGATTGGAGAGACCCAGTACTTC. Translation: CASSLVGSGRGIGETQYF.